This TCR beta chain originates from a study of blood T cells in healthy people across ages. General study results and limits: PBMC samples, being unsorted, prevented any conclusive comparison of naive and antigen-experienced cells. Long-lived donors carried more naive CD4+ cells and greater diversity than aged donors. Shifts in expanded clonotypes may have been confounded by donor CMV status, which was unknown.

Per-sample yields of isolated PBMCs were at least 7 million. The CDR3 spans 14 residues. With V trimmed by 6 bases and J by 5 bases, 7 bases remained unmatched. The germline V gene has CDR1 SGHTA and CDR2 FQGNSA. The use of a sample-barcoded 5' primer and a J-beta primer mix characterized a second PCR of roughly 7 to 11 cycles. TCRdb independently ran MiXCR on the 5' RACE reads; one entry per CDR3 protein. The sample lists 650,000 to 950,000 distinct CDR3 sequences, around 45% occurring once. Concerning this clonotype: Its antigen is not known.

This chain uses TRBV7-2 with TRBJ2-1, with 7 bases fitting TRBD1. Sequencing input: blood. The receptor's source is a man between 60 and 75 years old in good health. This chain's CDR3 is CASRRPGTDNEQFF. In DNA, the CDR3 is TGTGCCAGCAGACGACCCGGGACAGACAATGAGCAGTTCTTC.